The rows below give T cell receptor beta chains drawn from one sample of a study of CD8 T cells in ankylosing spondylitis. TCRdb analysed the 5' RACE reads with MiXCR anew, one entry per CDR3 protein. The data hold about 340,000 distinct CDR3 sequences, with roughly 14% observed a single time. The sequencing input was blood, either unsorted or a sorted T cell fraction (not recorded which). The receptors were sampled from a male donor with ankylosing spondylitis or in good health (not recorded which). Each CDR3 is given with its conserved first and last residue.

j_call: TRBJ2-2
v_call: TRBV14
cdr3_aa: CASSQGSRHGGELFF

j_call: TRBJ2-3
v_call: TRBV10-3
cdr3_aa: CATKRASTDTQYF

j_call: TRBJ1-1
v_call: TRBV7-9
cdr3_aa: CATAERAEAFF

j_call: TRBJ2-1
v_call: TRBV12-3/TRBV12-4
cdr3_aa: CACSLSNEQFF

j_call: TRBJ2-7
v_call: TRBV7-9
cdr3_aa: CASSPGLAGDSYEQYF

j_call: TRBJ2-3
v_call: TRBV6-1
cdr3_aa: CASSELASGGLLTDTQYF

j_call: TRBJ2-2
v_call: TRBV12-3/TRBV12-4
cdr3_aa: CASSPTPTQNTGELFF

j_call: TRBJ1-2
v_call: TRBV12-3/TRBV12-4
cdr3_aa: CASSHSGGDYGYTF

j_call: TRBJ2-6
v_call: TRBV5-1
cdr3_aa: CASSSDPGRGANVLTF

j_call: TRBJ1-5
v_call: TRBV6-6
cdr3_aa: CASTTGANQPQHF

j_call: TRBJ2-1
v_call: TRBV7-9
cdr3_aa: CASSVGTSGSPSHEQFF

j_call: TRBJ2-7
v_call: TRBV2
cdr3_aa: CASSVSGTRTSYEQYF